The 21 T cell receptor beta chains below come from one sample, sequenced in a study of blood T cell repertoires in COVID-19. Here immunoSEQ multiplex PCR was the method, and the copy in TCRdb shows in-frame clones only, minus some. The data show more than 250,000 clones, over 70% seen once. Sequenced input: peripheral blood. The receptor set was obtained from a human donor in a cohort sampled during active COVID-19.

This sequence joins TRBV6-2 or TRBV6-3 and TRBJ2-5; 8 bases line up with TRBD1. The CDR3 runs to 17 residues. Trimming took 2 bases from V and 4 from J; bases not matched to a gene: 12. Germline V gives CDR1 MNHEY, CDR2 SVGEGT. The CDR3 sequence: CASSYARRGQGGETQYF. CDR3 DNA sequence: TGTGCCAGCAGTTACGCGCGTCGAGGACAGGGTGGAGAGACCCAGTACTTC.

The V call is TRBV19, the J call TRBJ2-1, with TRBD2 matching over 7 bases. With 6 bases clipped from V and 8 bases from J, the junction kept 16 bases outside the gene matches. The CDR3 sequence is 16 residues long. CDR1 is LNHDA and CDR2 is SQIVND in the germline V gene (reference sequence). In DNA form, the CDR3 reads TGTGCCAGTAGGGATAGATTAAGGGAGGGCCACTATGAGCAGTTCTTC. Translated: CASRDRLREGHYEQFF.

The CDR3 DNA reads TGTGCCACCAGAATTGACAGGGGGCTAAACACTGAAGCTTTCTTT. Protein: CATRIDRGLNTEAFF. This chain joins TRBV15 and TRBJ1-1, with 10 bases matching TRBD1. This CDR3 comprises 15 residues. Germline loops: CDR1 LNHNV, CDR2 YYDKDF (reference sequence). Germline trimming cut 6 bases from V and 2 bases from J; bases unmatched to any gene: 6.

This clone was found once. The chain is built from TRBV27 and TRBJ1-5; 10 bases agree with TRBD1. The CDR3 totals 14 residues. Losses at the gene ends were 8 bases for V and 6 bases for J; bases not matched to a gene: 7. CDR1 and CDR2 from the germline V gene are MNHEY and SMNVEV (reference sequence). In nucleotides, the CDR3 is TGTGCCAGCGGAGACAGGGGGCTGATTCAGCCCCAGCATTTT. It yields the protein CASGDRGLIQPQHF.

Written as DNA, the CDR3 is TGTGCCACCAGTGGGCAAGCGGGGGCACCAATCACCTCCTACAATGAGCAGTTCTTC. It yields the protein CATSGQAGAPITSYNEQFF. V gene TRBV24-1 combines with J gene TRBJ2-1; 8 bases are a match to TRBD2. This CDR3 region has 19 residues. CDR1 is KGHDR, CDR2 SFDVKD, per germline. V shed 5 bases, J shed 0 bases, and the junction held 14 bases outside the gene matches.

This rearrangement joins TRBV4-1 to TRBJ1-2; the D gene is possibly TRBD1 (6 bases). Trimming cost V 4 bases and J 4 bases, with 16 bases left between them. There are 15 residues in the CDR3. Germline V gives CDR1 MGHRA, CDR2 YSYEKL. The CDR3 spells CASSPTRDRTYGYTF. DNA for the CDR3: TGCGCCAGCAGCCCGACCCGTGACAGGACCTATGGCTACACCTTC.

The genes are TRBV10-3 and TRBJ1-1; TRBD1 agrees at 7 bases. Germline V gives CDR1 ENHRY, CDR2 SYGVKD. With 4 bases clipped from V and 1 base from J, the junction kept 6 bases outside the gene matches. CDR3 length: 15 residues. Here the CDR3 DNA reads TGTGCCATCAGTGGGACCTGGACAGGGAACACTGAAGCTTTCTTT. This sequence encodes CAISGTWTGNTEAFF.

J is TRBJ2-1 and V is TRBV3-1 (or the pseudogene TRBV3-2), with 8 bases that match TRBD1. This CDR3 is built from 13 residues. Germline V gene data show CDR1 as LGHDT and CDR2 as YNNKEL (reference sequence). V shed 4 bases, J shed 9 bases, and the junction held 5 bases outside the gene matches. CDR3 protein: CASSPQGAGEQFF. The CDR3 DNA is TGTGCCAGCAGCCCCCAGGGGGCGGGTGAGCAGTTCTTC.

Relative to its sample, this clone is medium-sized. The chain uses TRBV10-3 and TRBJ2-7, with a tentative D call TRBD1 (5 bases). Germline assignment: CDR1 ENHRY and CDR2 SYGVKD. Trimming pared 4 bases from V and 7 bases from J, leaving 11 bases between. This CDR3 spans 12 amino acids. Here the CDR3 DNA reads TGTGCCATCAGTGGAAAAGGGGAAGAGCAGTACTTC. Its translation: CAISGKGEEQYF.

This clone was recorded many times. The chain joins TRBV4-3 to TRBJ2-7; D gene ambiguous. Germline CDR1 reads LGHNA; CDR2 reads YSLEER. This CDR3 region has 14 residues. The V and J ends lost 0 bases and 0 bases respectively, with 6 bases between them. DNA of the CDR3: TGCGCCAGCAGCCAAGACAAAAACTCCTACGAGCAGTACTTC. Translated, it gives CASSQDKNSYEQYF.

The CDR3 spells CASSQGKTSSINEQYF. In DNA, the CDR3 is TGTGCCAGCAGCCAAGGAAAGACTAGCTCTATCAACGAGCAGTACTTC. The chain combines TRBV4-2 with TRBJ2-7, with 7 bases matching TRBD2. The germline CDR1 and CDR2 sequences are LGHNA and YNFKEQ. CDR3 length: 16 amino acids. V shed 1 base and J 5 bases; nucleotides not matched to a gene: 11.

J is TRBJ2-7 and V is TRBV5-1; 7 bases match TRBD1. V shed 0 bases, J shed 2 bases, and the junction held 8 bases outside the gene matches. CDR1 SGHRS and CDR2 YFSETQ come from the germline V gene. The CDR3 totals 16 residues. In nucleotides, the CDR3 is TGCGCCAGCAGCTTGGACCCGACAGGGTTTACCTACGAGCAGTACTTC. It encodes CASSLDPTGFTYEQYF.

This clone was detected a few times. The V gene is TRBV5-6, the J gene TRBJ1-5; D perhaps matches TRBD1 (6 bases). V lost 0 bases, J lost 0 bases, and 13 bases lay in between. Per the germline V gene, CDR1 is SGHDT and CDR2 is YYEEEE. The CDR3 has 17 amino acids. The CDR3 coding sequence is TGTGCCAGCAGCTTGGCGGCAGGGGTAGATAGCAATCAGCCCCAGCATTTT. Protein: CASSLAAGVDSNQPQHF.

The V and J genes are TRBV2 and TRBJ2-3; 14 bases are a match to TRBD2. Germline V gene sequence: CDR1 SNHLY, CDR2 FYNNEI. The CDR3 covers 17 residues. The J segment lost 4 bases and the V segment lost 3 bases, leaving 6 bases of the junction unmatched. The CDR3 is CASSDFGTSGSADTQYF. The DNA of the CDR3 is TGTGCCAGCAGTGACTTCGGGACTAGCGGGAGTGCAGATACGCAGTATTTT. Using reference TRBV2 and TRBJ2-3 for the parts outside the CDR3, the full variable domain is EPEVTQTPSHQVTQMGQEVILRCVPISNHLYFYWYRQILGQKVEFLVSFYNNEISEKSEIFDDQFSVERPDGSNFTLKIRSTKLEDSAMYFCASSDFGTSGSADTQYFGPGTRLTVL.

The V call is TRBV2, the J call TRBJ1-2; D perhaps matches TRBD1 (5 bases). The CDR3 totals 14 residues. Per germline, CDR1 SNHLY and CDR2 FYNNEI. Trimming removed 2 bases at V and 4 bases at J, with 11 bases between. CDR3 coding DNA: TGTGCCAGCAGTGAAAGGAGGGGCGGCTATGGCTACACCTTC. Residues: CASSERRGGYGYTF.

Here the CDR3 DNA reads TGTGCCAGCAGCGGGATCCAGCCGGGGCGCGGGCGGGGCTATGGCTACACCTTC. This encodes CASSGIQPGRGRGYGYTF. V and J are TRBV7-9 and TRBJ1-2; maybe TRBD1 (5 bases). CDR1 and CDR2 from the germline V gene are SEHNR and FQNEAQ (reference sequence). V was trimmed by 5 bases and J by 4 bases, leaving 26 bases between them. The CDR3 length is 18 residues.

V is TRBV7-2 and J is TRBJ2-7; the D is unclear. This CDR3 has 13 residues. Germline lookup yields CDR1 SGHTA and CDR2 FQGNSA. Trimming shortened V by 1 base and J by 2 bases, and 6 bases separated the two germline ends. CDR3 amino acids: CASSLGYAYEQYF. The CDR3 DNA sequence: TGTGCCAGCAGCTTAGGCTACGCCTACGAGCAGTACTTC.

This chain connects TRBV18 to TRBJ1-3; no clear D gene. The CDR3 is 13 residues long. The V and J ends lost 6 bases and 2 bases respectively, with 8 bases between them. The germline V gene has CDR1 KGHSH and CDR2 LQKENI. The CDR3 loop is CASSPFAGNTIYF. DNA of the CDR3: TGTGCCAGCTCCCCCTTTGCTGGAAACACCATATATTTT.

The V gene is TRBV6-5, the J gene TRBJ1-2; D might be TRBD1 (5 bases). V lost 7 bases and J 6 bases, leaving 9 bases between the germline ends. The germline CDR1 and CDR2 sequences are MNHEY and SVGAGI. This CDR3 region has 11 residues. CDR3 DNA: TGTGCCAGCACCAAGGGGAATGGCTACACCTTC. Protein: CASTKGNGYTF.

The count of this clone is one. The chain carries TRBV7-6 and TRBJ2-3; 12 nucleotides line up with TRBD2. The CDR3 length is 18 residues. Germline V gene sequence: CDR1 SGHVS, CDR2 FNYEAQ. J gave up 5 bases and V 3 bases, and 12 bases lay outside the gene matches. The CDR3 region has the DNA TGTGCCAGCAGCTTGCGGAGGCTACTAGCGGGGGGTGTAGATACGCAGTATTTT. Residues: CASSLRRLLAGGVDTQYF.

The V and J genes are TRBV6-5 and TRBJ1-4; D not resolved. Trimming pared 0 bases from V and 5 bases from J, leaving 10 bases between. Per the germline V gene, CDR1 is MNHEY and CDR2 is SVGAGI. The CDR3 runs 15 residues. In nucleotides, the CDR3 is TGTGCCAGCAGTTACTCGGGCGGGGTGAATGAAAAACTGTTTTTT. This translates into CASSYSGGVNEKLFF.